This T cell receptor beta chain was observed in a study of OX40 agonist ivuxolimab in advanced cancers. Overall study results and limits: Partial responders at 0.1-3.0 mg/kg had among the lowest clonal expansion.

Exclusion applied to patients with autoimmune disease history or systemic immunosuppression. Collection of blood occurred at baseline, at cycle 4 day 1, and at cycle 7 day 1. About this clone itself: Its antigen is currently unknown.

The table came from immunoSEQ multiplex PCR; TCRdb's copy has only in-frame clones and leaves some out. The sample has around 71,000 clones, 75% to 85% seen once; the top ten hold about 5.4%. The CDR3 runs to 15 residues. The V gene lost 6 bases and the J gene lost 1 base, with 15 bases spanning the gap. Germline CDR1 is SNHLY and CDR2 is FYNNEI. Sequencing used CD4+ or CD8+ T cells sorted from blood, obtained in a trial of the OX40 agonist ivuxolimab. This chain joins TRBV2 and TRBJ2-5; D perhaps matches TRBD2 (5 bases). This TCR derives from an adult with an advanced solid tumor such as melanoma, head and neck, liver or kidney cancer. CDR3 protein: CASSPRGSAQETQYF. The CDR3 coding sequence is TGTGCCAGCAGCCCCCGGGGAAGCGCCCAAGAGACCCAGTACTTC.